This T cell receptor (beta chain) was observed in a study of cytomegalovirus exposure and HLA in healthy donors. Germline lookup yields CDR1 SGHRS and CDR2 YFSETQ. The J segment lost 4 bases and the V segment lost 4 bases, leaving 5 bases of the junction unmatched. The CDR3 extends over 14 amino acids. PCR was performed using 60 Vbeta and 13 Jbeta primers. The data were produced by immunoSEQ multiplex PCR, yet TCRdb's version contains in-frame clones alone and is incomplete. The sample lists under 300,000 clones, over 70% seen once, with about 7.5% in the top ten. The TCR comes from a woman aged 55 to 70 in good health and CMV-seropositive. Sequencing input: PBMCs. The chain is built from TRBV5-1 and TRBJ1-2; TRBD1 aligns across 9 bases. CDR3 coding DNA: TGCGCCAGCAGCATAACAGGGGGCACCTATGGCTACACCTTC. The encoded protein is CASSITGGTYGYTF.